A selection of T cell receptor beta chains follows, all from one sample in a study of CD8+ T cells in alopecia areata. Assay: immunoSEQ multiplex PCR; the TCRdb copy retains only in-frame clones and omits some. The profile covers some 45,000 clones, with roughly 92% appearing a single time and approximately 20% taken by the ten largest. The sequenced sample was CD8+ T cells sorted from blood, obtained at week 24, from a patient treated with tofacitinib. Source of these receptors: a human donor with alopecia areata. Both conserved end residues are part of each CDR3. D genes are given only for firm matches. A clone size is listed for some rows: how often the clone was seen (once, few, many), or a class if it is expanded.

j_gene	abundance	v_gene	d_gene	CDR3aa	CDR3nt
TRBJ2-7	.	TRBV7-7	.	CASSLGDSYEQYF	TGTGCTAGCAGCTTAGGGGATTCATACGAGCAGTACTTC
TRBJ2-7	.	TRBV7-6	.	CASSLGETSYEQYF	TGTGCCAGCAGCTTAGGAGAGACCTCTTACGAGCAGTACTTC
TRBJ2-3	.	TRBV15	.	CATSGRGGLSTDTQYF	TGTGCCACCAGCGGTCGAGGGGGTCTCAGCACAGATACGCAGTATTTT
TRBJ2-1	.	TRBV19	TRBD1	CASSIRTGGAYNEQFF	TGTGCCAGTAGTATCCGGACAGGGGGAGCCTACAATGAGCAGTTCTTC
TRBJ2-1	.	TRBV7-9	.	CASSLASALLQEQFF	TGTGCCAGCAGCTTAGCGAGTGCACTCCTACAGGAACAGTTCTTC
TRBJ2-3	.	TRBV4-3	.	CASSQDGPMTGDTQYF	TGCGCCAGCAGCCAAGACGGACCGATGACCGGAGATACGCAGTATTTT
TRBJ2-1	.	TRBV7-9	TRBD1	CASVSPGQGNNEQFF	TGTGCCTCTGTATCTCCCGGACAGGGAAACAATGAGCAGTTCTTC
TRBJ2-3	.	TRBV7-9	.	CASSATQGGLTDTQYF	TGTGCCAGCAGCGCAACTCAGGGGGGCCTCACAGATACGCAGTATTTT
TRBJ2-2	.	TRBV7-9	.	CASSSYTGELFF	TGTGCCAGCAGCTCCTATACCGGGGAGCTGTTTTTT
TRBJ2-7	.	TRBV4-3	TRBD2	CASSQDPGGETYEQYF	TGCGCCAGCAGCCAAGATCCGGGGGGGGAGACCTACGAGCAGTACTTC
TRBJ2-3	.	TRBV28	.	CASSLLQTDTQYF	TGTGCCAGCAGTTTATTACAGACAGATACGCAGTATTTT
TRBJ2-7	.	TRBV5-1	TRBD1	CASSLEGAGEQYF	TGCGCCAGCAGCTTGGAGGGGGCTGGCGAGCAGTACTTC
TRBJ2-7	.	TRBV27	.	CASSEGQAYEQYF	TGTGCCAGCAGTGAGGGCCAGGCCTACGAGCAGTACTTC
TRBJ2-3	.	TRBV28	TRBD2	CASSLKASGVTDTQYF	TGTGCCAGCAGTTTAAAGGCTAGCGGGGTCACAGATACGCAGTATTTT
TRBJ2-7	once	TRBV5-6	.	CASSWGAGFGDEQYF	TGTGCCAGCAGCTGGGGGGCAGGCTTCGGGGACGAGCAGTACTTC
TRBJ2-7	.	TRBV28	.	CASRDTSYEQYF	TGTGCCAGCAGAGATACCTCCTACGAGCAGTACTTC
TRBJ2-1	.	TRBV19	TRBD2	CASSVLAGSYNEQFF	TGTGCCAGTAGTGTTCTAGCGGGCTCCTACAATGAGCAGTTCTTC
TRBJ2-3	.	TRBV27	TRBD1	CASSWISGTGTDTQYF	TGTGCCAGCAGTTGGATTTCGGGGACAGGCACAGATACGCAGTATTTT
TRBJ2-7	.	TRBV30	TRBD1	CAWQPGTGNYEQYF	TGTGCCTGGCAACCTGGGACAGGTAACTACGAGCAGTACTTC
TRBJ2-1	.	TRBV29-1	.	CSGGTTAWHEQFF	TGCAGCGGCGGGACCACGGCGTGGCATGAGCAGTTCTTC
TRBJ2-7	few	TRBV6-6	.	CASSLVGRGYEQYF	TGTGCCAGCAGTTTGGTCGGAAGGGGCTACGAGCAGTACTTC
TRBJ2-5	.	TRBV15	TRBD1	CATADMGQGKETQYF	TGTGCCACGGCAGATATGGGACAGGGAAAAGAGACCCAGTACTTC
TRBJ2-5	.	TRBV5-1	TRBD2	CASSRVPGLACCQETQYF	TGCGCCAGCAGTCGAGTACCGGGACTAGCATGTTGTCAAGAGACCCAGTACTTC
TRBJ2-2	few	TRBV7-9	.	CASSLVRTTGELFF	TGTGCCAGCAGCTTAGTACGGACCACCGGGGAGCTGTTTTTT
TRBJ2-7	.	TRBV19	.	CASSIEGFYEQYF	TGTGCCAGTAGTATAGAGGGTTTCTACGAGCAGTACTTC
TRBJ2-7	few	TRBV29-1	.	CSVSDIQYEQYF	TGCAGCGTTTCGGACATACAATACGAGCAGTACTTC
TRBJ2-3	.	TRBV6-1	.	CASSEVWLAADTQYF	TGTGCCAGCAGTGAAGTATGGCTCGCCGCGGATACGCAGTATTTT
TRBJ2-1	.	TRBV11-2	.	CASSFLEGRGTYNEQFF	TGTGCCAGCAGCTTCCTCGAGGGGCGGGGAACCTACAATGAGCAGTTCTTC
TRBJ2-7	.	TRBV5-1	TRBD2	CASSSYSGEFYEQYF	TGCGCCAGCAGCTCCTATAGCGGGGAATTCTACGAGCAGTACTTC
TRBJ2-7	.	TRBV29-1	.	CSVHDVEAGAQLYEQYF	TGCAGCGTCCATGATGTGGAAGCAGGGGCCCAACTCTACGAGCAGTACTTC
TRBJ2-7	few	TRBV6-1	TRBD1	CASSETGGTYEQYF	TGTGCCAGCAGTGAAACAGGGGGAACCTACGAGCAGTACTTC
TRBJ2-1	.	TRBV29-1	.	CSVFLLAGSRNEQFF	TGCAGCGTATTCTTACTAGCTGGCTCTCGCAATGAGCAGTTCTTC
TRBJ2-1	.	TRBV19	TRBD1	CASSIAGGGEQFF	TGTGCCAGTAGTATAGCAGGGGGTGGTGAGCAGTTCTTC
TRBJ2-1	.	TRBV5-6	TRBD1	CASSLGPGGEVDEQFF	TGTGCCAGCAGCTTGGGTCCAGGGGGCGAAGTGGATGAGCAGTTCTTC
TRBJ2-1	.	TRBV28	TRBD2	CASSFRGTINEQFF	TGTGCCAGCAGTTTTCGAGGGACTATCAATGAGCAGTTCTTC
TRBJ2-3	.	TRBV4-1	.	CASSLEGGANTDTQYF	TGCGCCAGCAGCCTCGAAGGGGGGGCGAACACAGATACGCAGTATTTT
TRBJ2-3	.	TRBV27	.	CASSLQVVDTQYF	TGTGCCAGCAGCCTACAAGTCGTGGATACGCAGTATTTT
TRBJ2-3	.	TRBV11-2	.	CASQTTRTDTQYF	TGTGCCAGCCAAACCACCCGTACAGATACGCAGTATTTT
TRBJ1-2	.	TRBV10-3	TRBD1	CATSGQGPNYGYTF	TGTGCCACGTCGGGACAGGGCCCTAACTATGGCTACACCTTC
TRBJ2-4	.	TRBV11-2	.	CASSLEVEAKNIQYF	TGTGCCAGCAGCTTAGAAGTGGAAGCCAAAAACATTCAGTACTTC
TRBJ2-4	.	TRBV29-1	.	CSVEVAGQAKNIQYF	TGCAGCGTTGAGGTAGCAGGACAAGCCAAAAACATTCAGTACTTC
TRBJ1-2	.	TRBV28	.	CASRTPLPVEQQAANYGYTF	TGTGCCAGCAGGACTCCCCTGCCGGTCGAGCAACAGGCCGCTAACTATGGCTACACCTTC
TRBJ2-1	few	TRBV7-2	TRBD2	CASSSSGGAGDEQFF	TGTGCCAGCAGCTCTAGCGGGGGGGCCGGCGATGAGCAGTTCTTC
TRBJ2-7	.	TRBV20-1	.	CSAEDHEQYF	TGCAGTGCGGAGGATCACGAGCAGTACTTC
TRBJ2-6	.	TRBV29-1	TRBD1	CSVGTVLPGANVLTF	TGCAGCGTGGGGACAGTCCTTCCTGGGGCCAACGTCCTGACTTTC
TRBJ1-2	once	TRBV28	.	CASSLGGAPITYGYTF	TGTGCCAGCAGTCTAGGTGGAGCACCTATAACCTATGGCTACACCTTC
TRBJ2-2	.	TRBV2	.	CASSELDWLNTGELFF	TGTGCCAGCAGTGAATTAGACTGGCTGAACACCGGGGAGCTGTTTTTT
TRBJ2-5	.	TRBV11-1	.	CASSPRSMQETQYF	TGTGCCAGCAGCCCCCGGAGTATGCAAGAGACCCAGTACTTC
TRBJ2-5	.	TRBV5-1	.	CASSLENSKWETQYF	TGCGCCAGCAGCTTGGAAAACTCCAAGTGGGAGACCCAGTACTTC
TRBJ2-3	.	TRBV19	.	CASSIFPPSARADTQYF	TGTGCCAGTAGTATATTCCCTCCTAGCGCTCGGGCAGATACGCAGTATTTT
TRBJ2-3	.	TRBV5-6	.	CASSLRPTDTQYF	TGTGCCAGCAGCTTGCGTCCTACAGATACGCAGTATTTT
TRBJ2-7	.	TRBV11-2	TRBD1	CASSPETGWGSWEQYF	TGTGCCAGCAGCCCAGAGACAGGGTGGGGGTCGTGGGAGCAGTACTTC